The 27 T cell receptor beta chains given below trace back to one sample, sequenced in a study of CXCR3-negative and CXCR3-positive naive CD8 T cells. Broader study findings: Naive cells that were CXCR3-positive had more hydrophobic TRB CDR3s (compared with CXCR3-negative naive cells).

In preparing the TRB cDNA libraries, 5' RACE with UMI labels was used. TCRdb reanalyzed the 5' RACE reads, giving one entry per CDR3 protein sequence and no DNA. The sample table includes approximately 48,000 distinct CDR3 sequences. These receptors have no identified antigens. The specimen was naive CXCR3+ CD8+ T cells from blood. Subset of the sample: CD45RO-CCR7+CD27+CD95- naive CD8+ T cells expressing CXCR3 (TNR3+). The origin of the receptors is a human donor in good health. Some clones in this sample may be carry-over from other donors' samples.

The chain recombines TRBV14 with TRBJ2-1. Germline assignment: CDR1 SGHDN and CDR2 FVKESK. This CDR3 is 13 amino acids long. The CDR3: CASSHRRYNEQFF.

J is TRBJ2-1 and V is TRBV27. The CDR3 loop spans 14 amino acids. CDR1 is MNHEY and CDR2 is SMNVEV in the germline V gene (reference sequence). The CDR3 loop is CASSFGLDWKEQFF.

V and J are TRBV7-9 and TRBJ2-3. Germline CDR1 is SEHNR and CDR2 is FQNEAQ (reference sequence). The CDR3 extends over 15 amino acids. The CDR3 loop reads CASSSWVGSTDTQYF.

CDR3: CASRGLAGVPATGELFF. The rearrangement joins TRBV28 to TRBJ2-2; TCRdb's D gene call, TRBD2, goes unchecked for lack of DNA. The length of the CDR3 is 17 residues. Germline V gene data show CDR1 as MDHEN and CDR2 as SYDVKM.

The genes are TRBV7-9 and TRBJ2-5; the TCRdb call, TRBD1, lacks DNA for checking. CDR1 and CDR2 (germline): SEHNR, FQNEAQ (reference sequence). The CDR3 length is 13 residues. This chain's CDR3 is CASSSGLEETQYF.

The chain couples TRBV4-3 to TRBJ2-7; with no DNA, the TCRdb D assignment of TRBD2 cannot be verified. This CDR3 spans 15 amino acids. The V gene's germline CDR1 is LGHNA and CDR2 YSLEER. The CDR3: CASSQGRGDSYEQYF.

The rearrangement joins TRBV7-2 to TRBJ2-2; TCRdb's assignment of TRBD1 cannot be checked, as there is no DNA. This CDR3 is built from 16 residues. Germline lookup yields CDR1 SGHTA and CDR2 FQGNSA. This CDR3 is CASSIRDREHTGELFF.

The J gene is TRBJ2-7, the V gene TRBV29-1; TCRdb outputs TRBD1, but without DNA this stays unchecked. This CDR3 region has 13 residues. CDR1 is SQVTM and CDR2 is ANQGSEA in the germline V gene. The CDR3 is CSVDGTGSYEQYF.

The chain uses TRBV12-5 and TRBJ2-5; TCRdb's D call of TRBD1 is untestable without DNA. CDR3 length equals 14 residues. CDR1 and CDR2 from the germline V gene are LGHNT and FRNRAP. The CDR3 sequence is CASGRPDYPETQYF.

The J gene is TRBJ2-1, the V gene TRBV27; TCRdb proposes TRBD1, but this gene call is untestable without DNA. Germline lookup yields CDR1 MNHEY and CDR2 SMNVEV (reference sequence). This CDR3 is built from 13 residues. CDR3 in amino acids: CASKAGAGNEQFF.

This chain links TRBV12-3 or TRBV12-4 with TRBJ2-2; no DNA is available, so the TRBD1 call from TCRdb remains unchecked. The CDR3 is made up of 15 amino acids. The CDR3: CASSPRDRNTGELFF.

The gene calls are TRBV6-5 and TRBJ2-5. Germline assignment: CDR1 MNHEY and CDR2 SVGAGI. The CDR3 covers 14 residues. CDR3: CASNLDSSWETQYF.

V and J are TRBV29-1 and TRBJ2-7; TCRdb returns TRBD2, unconfirmable since there is no DNA. The CDR3 has 12 residues. Germline V gene lookup returns CDR1 SQVTM and CDR2 ANQGSEA. The chain's CDR3 is CSVRAEYDEQYF.

V usage is TRBV27 and J usage is TRBJ2-1; the TCRdb call, TRBD2, lacks DNA for checking. The CDR3 covers 14 residues. Looked up from germline, CDR1 is MNHEY and CDR2 is SMNVEV (reference sequence). CDR3 amino acids: CASTSSARGREQFF.

The CDR3 here is CASSLEGTDTQYF. The V call is TRBV5-1, the J call TRBJ2-3. Germline CDR1 and CDR2: SGHRS and YFSETQ. The CDR3 is made up of 13 amino acids.

The chain uses TRBV28 and TRBJ2-1. Looked up from germline, CDR1 is MDHEN and CDR2 is SYDVKM. CDR3 length: 12 residues. The CDR3 loop reads CASTTTYNEQFF.

The V gene is TRBV7-9, the J gene TRBJ2-2. The germline V gene has CDR1 SEHNR and CDR2 FQNEAQ (reference sequence). This CDR3 has 13 amino acids. The CDR3 protein is CASSLIPTGELFF.

V and J are TRBV12-3 or TRBV12-4 and TRBJ2-6; the TRBD1 assignment by TCRdb is unverifiable without DNA. This CDR3 is 12 amino acids long. The CDR3 reads CASIEEGAGLTF.

The genes are TRBV7-2 and TRBJ2-7. The CDR3 totals 11 residues. Germline V gene data show CDR1 as SGHTA and CDR2 as FQGNSA. The CDR3 spells CASSVTYEQYF.

V usage is TRBV28 and J usage is TRBJ2-7; as DNA is missing, the TRBD1 call by TCRdb cannot be tested. The germline V gene has CDR1 MDHEN and CDR2 SYDVKM. This CDR3 has 15 residues. The CDR3: CASSSERDRVYEQYF. The full variable domain, its missing parts supplied by reference TRBV28 and TRBJ2-7, is DVKVTQSSRYLVKRTGEKVFLECVQDMDHENMFWYRQDPGLGLRLIYFSYDVKMKEKGDIPEGYSVSREKKERFSLILESASTNQTSMYLCASSSERDRVYEQYFGPGTRLTVT.

The rearrangement links TRBV27 to TRBJ1-1; the D call from TCRdb, TRBD1, cannot be confirmed without DNA. There are 14 residues in the CDR3. The germline V gene has CDR1 MNHEY and CDR2 SMNVEV (reference sequence). The CDR3 protein is CASSFRGAYTEAFF.

This sequence joins TRBV12-3 or TRBV12-4 and TRBJ1-4. This CDR3 contains 16 residues. CDR3 residues: CASSLIGRGDGEKLFF.

The chain couples TRBV4-2 to TRBJ1-2; there is no DNA to check the TCRdb D call of TRBD1. The germline V gene has CDR1 LGHNA and CDR2 YNFKEQ. The CDR3 covers 17 residues. The CDR3: CASSQGLGQGAFYGYTF.

V and J are TRBV4-3 and TRBJ1-1. This CDR3 spans 15 amino acids. Looked up from germline, CDR1 is LGHNA and CDR2 is YSLEER. The CDR3 sequence: CASSQVGGGYTEAFF.

This rearrangement joins TRBV30 to TRBJ1-1; the D gene TCRdb calls, TRBD1, cannot be checked with no DNA. Per germline, CDR1 GTSNPN and CDR2 SVGIG (reference sequence). The CDR3 loop spans 13 amino acids. CDR3 residues: CAWSYGGDTEAFF. The whole variable domain, remainder taken from reference TRBV30 and TRBJ1-1, is SQTIHQWPATLVQPVGSPLSLECTVEGTSNPNLYWYRQAAGRGLQLLFYSVGIGQISSEVPQNLSASRPQDRQFILSSKKLLLSDSGFYLCAWSYGGDTEAFFGQGTRLTVV.

This chain links TRBV6-5 with TRBJ2-2; the D call of TRBD2 rests on TCRdb alone, since no DNA is present to check it. This CDR3 comprises 15 residues. The germline V gene encodes CDR1 MNHEY and CDR2 SVGAGI. The CDR3 loop reads CASRKSLLGTGELFF.

J is TRBJ1-1 and V is TRBV7-9; the TCRdb call, TRBD1, lacks DNA for checking. This CDR3 comprises 16 residues. Germline CDR1 is SEHNR and CDR2 is FQNEAQ (reference sequence). The CDR3 reads CASSTSRQGRDTEAFF.